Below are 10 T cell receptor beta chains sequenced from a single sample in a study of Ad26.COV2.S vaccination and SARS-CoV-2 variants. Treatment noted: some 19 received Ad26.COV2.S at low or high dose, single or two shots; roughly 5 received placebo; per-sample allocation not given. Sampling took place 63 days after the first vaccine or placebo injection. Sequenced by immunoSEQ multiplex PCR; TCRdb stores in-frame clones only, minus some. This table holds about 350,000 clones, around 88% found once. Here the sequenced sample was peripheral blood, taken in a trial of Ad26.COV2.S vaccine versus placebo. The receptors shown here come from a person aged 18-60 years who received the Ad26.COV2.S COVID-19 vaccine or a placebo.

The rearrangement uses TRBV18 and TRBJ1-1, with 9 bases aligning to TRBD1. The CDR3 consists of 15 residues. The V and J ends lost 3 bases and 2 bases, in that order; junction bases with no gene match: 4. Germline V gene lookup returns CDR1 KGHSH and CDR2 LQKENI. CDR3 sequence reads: CASSPTQGANTEAFF. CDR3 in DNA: TGTGCCAGCTCACCCACACAGGGGGCCAACACTGAAGCTTTCTTT.

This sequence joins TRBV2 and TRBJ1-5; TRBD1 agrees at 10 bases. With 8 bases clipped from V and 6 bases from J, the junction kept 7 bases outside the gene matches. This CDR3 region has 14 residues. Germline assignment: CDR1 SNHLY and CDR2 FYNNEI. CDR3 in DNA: TGTGCCAGCGCGGACAGGGGGATAGGTCAGCCCCAGCATTTT. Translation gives CASADRGIGQPQHF.

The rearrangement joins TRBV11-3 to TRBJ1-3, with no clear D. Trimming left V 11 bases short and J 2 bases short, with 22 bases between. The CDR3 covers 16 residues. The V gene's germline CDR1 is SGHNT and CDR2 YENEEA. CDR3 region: CAASIKRGGTGNTIYF. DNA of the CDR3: TGTGCCGCCAGCATAAAGAGAGGAGGGACTGGAAACACCATATATTTT.

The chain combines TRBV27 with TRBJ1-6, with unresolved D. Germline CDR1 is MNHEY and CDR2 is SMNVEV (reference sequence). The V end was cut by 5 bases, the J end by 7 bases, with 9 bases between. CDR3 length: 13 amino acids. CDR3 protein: CASSLDWNSPLHF. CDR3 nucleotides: TGTGCCAGCAGTCTTGACTGGAATTCACCCCTCCACTTT.

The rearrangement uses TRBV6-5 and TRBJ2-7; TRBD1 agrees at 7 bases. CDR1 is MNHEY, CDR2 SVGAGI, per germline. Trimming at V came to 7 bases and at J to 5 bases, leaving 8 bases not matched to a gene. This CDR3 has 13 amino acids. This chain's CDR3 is CASTPGQPHEQYF. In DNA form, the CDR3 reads TGTGCCAGCACACCGGGACAGCCCCACGAGCAGTACTTC.

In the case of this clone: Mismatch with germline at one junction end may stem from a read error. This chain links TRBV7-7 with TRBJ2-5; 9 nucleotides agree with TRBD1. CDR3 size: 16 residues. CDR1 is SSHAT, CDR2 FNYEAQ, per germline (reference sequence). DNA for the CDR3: TGTGCTAGCAGCTTAGGGGCGGGACAGGGTGGAGAGACCCAGTACTTC. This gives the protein CASSLGAGQGGETQYF.

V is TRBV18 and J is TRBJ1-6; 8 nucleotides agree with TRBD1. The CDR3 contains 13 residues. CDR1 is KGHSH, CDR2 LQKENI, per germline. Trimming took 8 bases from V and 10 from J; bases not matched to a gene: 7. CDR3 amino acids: CASQDREKSPLHF. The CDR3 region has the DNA TGTGCCAGCCAGGACAGGGAGAAATCACCCCTCCACTTT.

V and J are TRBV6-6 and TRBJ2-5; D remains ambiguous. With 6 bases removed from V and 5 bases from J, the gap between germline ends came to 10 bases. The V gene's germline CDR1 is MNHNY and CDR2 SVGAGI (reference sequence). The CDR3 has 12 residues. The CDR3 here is CASSPAAETQYF. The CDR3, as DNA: TGTGCCAGCAGCCCCGCGGCGGAGACCCAGTACTTC.

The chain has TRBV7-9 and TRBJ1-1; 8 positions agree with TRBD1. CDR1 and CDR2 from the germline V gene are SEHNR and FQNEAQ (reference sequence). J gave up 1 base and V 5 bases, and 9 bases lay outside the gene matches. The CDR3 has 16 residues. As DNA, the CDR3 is TGTGCCAGCAGCCCACCAACAGGACAGGGGAACACTGAAGCTTTCTTT. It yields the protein CASSPPTGQGNTEAFF.

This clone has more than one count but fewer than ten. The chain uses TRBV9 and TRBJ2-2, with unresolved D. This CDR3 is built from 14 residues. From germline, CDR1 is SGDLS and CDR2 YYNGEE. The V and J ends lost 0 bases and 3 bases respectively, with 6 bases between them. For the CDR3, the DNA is TGTGCCAGCAGCGTAGGGTATCACACCGGGGAGCTGTTTTTT. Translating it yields CASSVGYHTGELFF.